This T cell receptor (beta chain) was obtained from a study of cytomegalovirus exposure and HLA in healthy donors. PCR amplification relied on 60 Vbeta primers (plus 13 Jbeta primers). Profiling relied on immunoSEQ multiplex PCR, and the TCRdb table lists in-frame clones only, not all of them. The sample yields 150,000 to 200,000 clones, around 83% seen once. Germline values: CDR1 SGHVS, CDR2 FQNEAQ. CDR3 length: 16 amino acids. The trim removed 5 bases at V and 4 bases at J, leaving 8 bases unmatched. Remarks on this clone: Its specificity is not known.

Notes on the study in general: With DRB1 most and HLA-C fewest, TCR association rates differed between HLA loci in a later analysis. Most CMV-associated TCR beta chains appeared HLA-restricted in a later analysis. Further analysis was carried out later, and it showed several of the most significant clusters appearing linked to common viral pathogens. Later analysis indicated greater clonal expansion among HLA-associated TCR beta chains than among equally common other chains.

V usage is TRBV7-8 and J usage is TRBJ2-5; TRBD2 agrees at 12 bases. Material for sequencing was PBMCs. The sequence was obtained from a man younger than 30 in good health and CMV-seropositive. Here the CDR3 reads CASSAPSGGVPETQYF. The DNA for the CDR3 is TGTGCCAGCAGCGCGCCTAGCGGGGGGGTTCCAGAGACCCAGTACTTC.